These 22 T cell receptor beta chains originate from one sample sequenced in a study of early T cells in non-severe SARS-CoV-2 infection. TCRdb re-derived calls from the 5' RACE reads in MiXCR, one entry per CDR3 protein. The sample includes 54,000 or so distinct CDR3 sequences, over 10% of them seen just once. The sequencing input was whole blood. Receptors were obtained from an adult who was a healthcare worker with PCR-confirmed SARS-CoV-2 infection or an uninfected control (not recorded which).

This clonotype occurred a few times. The chain carries TRBV7-7 and TRBJ2-5; 7 bases fit TRBD1. Germline V CDR1 and CDR2: SSHAT, FNYEAQ (reference sequence). The CDR3 runs 14 residues. Trimming cost V 3 bases and J 3 bases; bases outside gene matches: 4. The DNA for the CDR3 is TGTGCCAGCAGCTTTACCGGGACAGAAGAGACCCAGTACTTC. It specifies CASSFTGTEETQYF.

By sample fraction, this clonotype is medium-sized. The V gene is TRBV27, the J gene TRBJ1-1; 7 bases agree with TRBD1. After removal of 0 bases from V and 8 bases from J, the junction contained 3 bases not matched to a gene. Germline V lookup: CDR1 MNHEY, CDR2 SMNVEV (reference sequence). The length of the CDR3 is 13 residues. The CDR3 loop is CASSLSTGIEAFF. CDR3 sequence (DNA): TGTGCCAGCAGTTTATCGACAGGGATAGAAGCTTTCTTT.

This clonotype was counted many times. The chain carries TRBV29-1 and TRBJ2-7; D is ambiguous. This CDR3 has 12 amino acids. The V end was cut by 4 bases, the J end by 3 bases, with 10 bases between. Looked up from germline, CDR1 is SQVTM and CDR2 is ANQGSEA. The CDR3 spells CSVGSGFYEQYF. The CDR3 DNA reads as TGCAGCGTTGGCAGTGGATTCTACGAGCAGTACTTC.

This clonotype has ten or more counts. The J gene is TRBJ2-7, the V gene TRBV29-1; 7 bases agree with TRBD1. CDR1 SQVTM and CDR2 ANQGSEA come from the germline V gene. CDR3 length equals 14 residues. J gave up 0 bases and V 6 bases, and 8 bases lay outside the gene matches. CDR3 amino acids: CSVRTGESSYEQYF. The CDR3 DNA reads as TGCAGCGTCAGAACAGGGGAGAGCTCCTACGAGCAGTACTTC.

This clonotype was counted only a few times. CDR3 bases: TGCAGTGCTAGATCCCCACTAGCGGGAGCCCAAGAGACCCAGTACTTC. It translates to CSARSPLAGAQETQYF. This sequence joins TRBV20-1 and TRBJ2-5; 11 nucleotides match TRBD2. In germline, CDR1 is DFQATT, CDR2 SNEGSKA (reference sequence). V was clipped by 2 bases and J by 1 base; unmatched bases: 6. CDR3 length: 16 residues.

V and J are TRBV18 and TRBJ2-3, with D unresolved. Looked up from germline, CDR1 is KGHSH and CDR2 is LQKENI. V dropped 0 bases and J dropped 0 bases, with 10 bases sitting between them. CDR3 size: 16 residues. For the CDR3, the DNA is TGTGCCAGCTCACCACCAGGCGGTTTGAGCACAGATACGCAGTATTTT. This translates into CASSPPGGLSTDTQYF.

This chain links TRBV28 with TRBJ2-3, with 7 bases lining up with TRBD1. V trimming: 6 bases; J trimming: 0 bases; junction bases outside the gene matches: 9. The CDR3 has 16 residues. Germline loops: CDR1 MDHEN, CDR2 SYDVKM. CDR3: CASSLSWGQSTDTQYF. Written as DNA, the CDR3 is TGTGCCAGCAGCTTGAGTTGGGGACAGAGCACAGATACGCAGTATTTT.

This chain joins TRBV18 and TRBJ2-1; 13 nucleotides line up with TRBD2. The ends lost 3 bases at V and 9 bases at J; junction bases unmatched: 11. Germline-derived CDR1 and CDR2 are KGHSH and LQKENI. The CDR3 extends over 17 amino acids. DNA of the CDR3: TGTGCCAGCTCACCCATGGACACTAGCGGGGGGGCCGCTGAGCAGTTCTTC. Translation gives CASSPMDTSGGAAEQFF.

This clonotype was recorded at least ten times. This chain joins TRBV12-3 or TRBV12-4 and TRBJ1-2; D ambiguous. V dropped 0 bases and J dropped 8 bases, with 7 bases sitting between them. The length of the CDR3 is 12 residues. CDR3 in amino acids: CASSLALSGYTF. As DNA, the CDR3 is TGTGCCAGCAGTTTAGCGCTCTCCGGCTACACCTTC.

V usage is TRBV6-2 or TRBV6-3 and J usage is TRBJ2-3, with TRBD2 as a possible D gene (5 bases). Looked up from germline, CDR1 is MNHEY and CDR2 is SVGEGT. This CDR3 has 14 residues. The V end was cut by 8 bases, the J end by 1 base, with 13 bases between. Written as DNA, the CDR3 is TGTGCCAGCCAAGGTCGGGGAGGCACAGATACGCAGTATTTT. Protein product: CASQGRGGTDTQYF.

This chain joins TRBV7-3 and TRBJ1-1; D might be TRBD1 (5 bases). The V and J ends lost 5 bases and 6 bases respectively, with 16 bases between them. The CDR3 has 14 residues. Germline V gene sequence: CDR1 SGHTA, CDR2 FQGTGA. CDR3 in amino acids: CASSPQGRYSEAFF. The CDR3 DNA reads as TGTGCCAGCAGCCCGCAGGGAAGGTATTCTGAAGCTTTCTTT.

This clonotype turned up a few times. The V gene is TRBV29-1, the J gene TRBJ2-2; tentative D call: TRBD1 (5 bases). The CDR3 consists of 12 residues. V was pared by 5 bases and J by 5 bases, with 9 bases between. Germline CDR1 and CDR2: SQVTM and ANQGSEA. CDR3 nucleotide sequence: TGCAGCGTTCGACAGAGGACCGGGGAGCTGTTTTTT. It is translated as CSVRQRTGELFF.

Many counts were recorded for this clonotype. The chain has TRBV11-2 and TRBJ2-7, with D possibly being TRBD1 (5 bases). This CDR3 is 15 amino acids long. V was trimmed by 2 bases and J by 2 bases, leaving 13 bases between them. The V gene's germline CDR1 is SGHAT and CDR2 FQNNGV. The CDR3 nucleotides are TGTGCCAGCAGCTTATTGGCAGGGCGGACCTACGAGCAGTACTTC. This gives the protein CASSLLAGRTYEQYF.

This clonotype was observed many times. This chain connects TRBV29-1 to TRBJ1-3; D possibly corresponds to TRBD1 (6 bases). V was trimmed by 6 bases and J by 2 bases, leaving 11 bases between them. The CDR3 sequence is 13 residues long. CDR1 and CDR2 from the germline V gene are SQVTM and ANQGSEA. In nucleotides, the CDR3 is TGCAGCGTAGTACAGGGTGCTGGAAACACCATATATTTT. Its translation is CSVVQGAGNTIYF.

V gene TRBV2 combines with J gene TRBJ2-7; 14 nucleotides align to TRBD2. In germline, CDR1 is SNHLY, CDR2 FYNNEI. After removal of 7 bases from V and 5 bases from J, the junction contained 4 bases not matched to a gene. The CDR3 spans 14 residues. CDR3 in amino acids: CASKGLAGVNEQYF. The CDR3 DNA is TGTGCCAGCAAGGGACTAGCGGGAGTGAACGAGCAGTACTTC.

This clonotype came up a few times. The CDR3 here is CASSTGQGTGYTF. The CDR3 nucleotides read TGTGCCAGCAGTACAGGACAGGGGACAGGCTACACCTTC. The chain uses TRBV9 and TRBJ1-2; 9 positions agree with TRBD1. Germline V gene sequence: CDR1 SGDLS, CDR2 YYNGEE. CDR3 length: 13 amino acids. The junction had 7 bases not matched to a gene; V was cut back by 5 bases and J by 8 bases.

The chain is built from TRBV6-2 or TRBV6-3 and TRBJ2-4; unclear D gene. V lost 0 bases, J lost 0 bases, and 9 bases lay in between. This CDR3 is built from 16 residues. Germline CDR1 is MNHEY and CDR2 is SVGEGT. The CDR3 region is CASSYSFGPAKNIQYF. The CDR3, as DNA: TGTGCCAGCAGTTACTCCTTCGGACCAGCCAAAAACATTCAGTACTTC.

This clonotype was found a few times. This chain uses TRBV5-1 with TRBJ2-5; D is unclear. This CDR3 has 15 amino acids. Germline lookup yields CDR1 SGHRS and CDR2 YFSETQ. V dropped 2 bases and J dropped 1 base, with 12 bases sitting between them. CDR3 DNA sequence: TGCGCCAGCAGCTTAACTCCGGACCCCCAAGAGACCCAGTACTTC. It yields the protein CASSLTPDPQETQYF.

The chain links TRBV12-3 or TRBV12-4 to TRBJ1-6; D remains ambiguous. Trimming removed 2 bases from V and 10 bases from J, with 18 bases in between. The CDR3 is made up of 16 amino acids. The CDR3 nucleotides read TGTGCCAGCAGTTTAACGGCGTACGGGGAGAAATCACCCCTCCACTTT. Translated: CASSLTAYGEKSPLHF.

This chain uses TRBV29-1 with TRBJ2-1; the match to TRBD2 covers 11 bases. The length of the CDR3 is 13 residues. From germline, CDR1 is SQVTM and CDR2 ANQGSEA. V was pared by 5 bases and J by 4 bases, with 1 base of the junction left unmatched. The CDR3 DNA reads TGCAGCGTTAGGACTAGCGGGTACAATGAGCAGTTCTTC. Protein: CSVRTSGYNEQFF.

J is TRBJ2-7 and V is TRBV28; D uncertain. This CDR3 contains 15 residues. Germline CDR1 MDHEN, CDR2 SYDVKM. With 5 bases removed from V and 0 bases from J, the gap between germline ends came to 14 bases. This chain's CDR3 is CASSPHKGSSYEQYF. Written as DNA, the CDR3 is TGTGCCAGCAGTCCTCACAAGGGAAGCTCCTACGAGCAGTACTTC. Drawing the rest from reference TRBV28 and TRBJ2-7, the complete variable domain is DVKVTQSSRYLVKRTGEKVFLECVQDMDHENMFWYRQDPGLGLRLIYFSYDVKMKEKGDIPEGYSVSREKKERFSLILESASTNQTSMYLCASSPHKGSSYEQYFGPGTRLTVT.

This clonotype has just a few counts. This chain joins TRBV4-2 and TRBJ2-7; either TRBD1 or TRBD2 may fit D (5 bases each). V dropped 5 bases and J dropped 6 bases, with 20 bases sitting between them. Germline CDR1 LGHNA, CDR2 YNFKEQ. The length of the CDR3 is 15 residues. The CDR3 spells CASSASPRGRGEQYF. The CDR3 nucleotides read TGTGCCAGCAGCGCCAGCCCTCGGGGCCGGGGCGAGCAGTACTTC.